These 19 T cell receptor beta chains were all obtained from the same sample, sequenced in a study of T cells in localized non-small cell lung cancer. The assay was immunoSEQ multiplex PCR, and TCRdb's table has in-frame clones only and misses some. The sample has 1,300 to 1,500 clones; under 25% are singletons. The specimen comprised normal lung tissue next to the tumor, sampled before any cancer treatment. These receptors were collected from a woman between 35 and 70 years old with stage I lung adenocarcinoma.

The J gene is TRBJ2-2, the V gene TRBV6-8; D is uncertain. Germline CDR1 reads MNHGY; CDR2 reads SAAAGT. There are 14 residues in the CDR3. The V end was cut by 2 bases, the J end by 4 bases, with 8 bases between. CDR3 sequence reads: CASSYDSGTGELFF. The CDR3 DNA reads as TGTGCCAGCAGTTACGATTCGGGCACCGGGGAGCTGTTTTTT.

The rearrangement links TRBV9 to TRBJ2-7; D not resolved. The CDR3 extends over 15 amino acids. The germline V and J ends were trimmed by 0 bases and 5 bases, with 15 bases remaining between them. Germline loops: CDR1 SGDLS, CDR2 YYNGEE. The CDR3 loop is CASSVAGVKGDEQYF. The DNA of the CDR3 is TGTGCCAGCAGCGTAGCTGGGGTTAAAGGCGACGAGCAGTACTTC.

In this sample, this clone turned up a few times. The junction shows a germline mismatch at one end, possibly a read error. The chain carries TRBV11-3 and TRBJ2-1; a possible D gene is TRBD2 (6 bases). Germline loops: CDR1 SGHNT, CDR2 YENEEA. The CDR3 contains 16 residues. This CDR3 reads CASSLGAGGPYDEQFF. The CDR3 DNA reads TGTGCCAGCAGCTTGGGTGCCGGGGGACCCTACGATGAGCAGTTCTTC.

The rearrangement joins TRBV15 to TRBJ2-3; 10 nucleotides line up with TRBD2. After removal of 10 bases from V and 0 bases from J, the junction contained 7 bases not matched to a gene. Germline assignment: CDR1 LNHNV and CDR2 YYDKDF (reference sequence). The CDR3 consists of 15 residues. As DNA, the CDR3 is TGTGCCATTAGACCTAGCGGGGGAAGCACAGATACGCAGTATTTT. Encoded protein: CAIRPSGGSTDTQYF.

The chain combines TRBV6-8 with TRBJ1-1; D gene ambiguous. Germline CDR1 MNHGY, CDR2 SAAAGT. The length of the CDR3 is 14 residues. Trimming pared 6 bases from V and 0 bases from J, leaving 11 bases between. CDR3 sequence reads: CASSLNSVNTEAFF. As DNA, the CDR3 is TGTGCCAGCAGCTTGAACAGTGTGAACACTGAAGCTTTCTTT.

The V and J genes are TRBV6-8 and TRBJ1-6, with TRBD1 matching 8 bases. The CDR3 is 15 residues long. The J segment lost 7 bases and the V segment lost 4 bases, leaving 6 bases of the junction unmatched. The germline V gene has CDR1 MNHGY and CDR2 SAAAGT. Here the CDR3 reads CASSFRQGRNSPLHF. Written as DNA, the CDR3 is TGTGCCAGCAGTTTTCGACAGGGGAGAAATTCACCCCTCCACTTT.

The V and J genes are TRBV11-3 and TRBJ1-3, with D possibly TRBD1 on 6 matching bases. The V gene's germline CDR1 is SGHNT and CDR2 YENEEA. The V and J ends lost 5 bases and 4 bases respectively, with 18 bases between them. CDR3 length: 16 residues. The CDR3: CASSLNPGAAGNTIYF. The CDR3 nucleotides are TGTGCCAGCAGCCTCAACCCGGGGGCTGCCGGAAACACCATATATTTT.

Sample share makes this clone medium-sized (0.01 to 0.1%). The CDR3 loop reads CASSRTAGQDYEQYF. The CDR3 DNA reads as TGTGCCAGCAGTCGAACCGCGGGACAGGACTACGAGCAGTACTTC. V gene TRBV6-8 combines with J gene TRBJ2-7; 8 bases are a match to TRBD1. The CDR3 spans 15 residues. Germline CDR1 and CDR2: MNHGY and SAAAGT. V was pared by 5 bases and J by 3 bases, with 9 bases of the junction left unmatched.

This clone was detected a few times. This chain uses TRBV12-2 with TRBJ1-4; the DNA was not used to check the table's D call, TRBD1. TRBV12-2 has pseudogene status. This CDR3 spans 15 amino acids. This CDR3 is CASRGTDATNEKLFF. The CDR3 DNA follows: TGTGCCAGTAGGGGGACAGATGCAACTAATGAAAAACTGTTTTTT.

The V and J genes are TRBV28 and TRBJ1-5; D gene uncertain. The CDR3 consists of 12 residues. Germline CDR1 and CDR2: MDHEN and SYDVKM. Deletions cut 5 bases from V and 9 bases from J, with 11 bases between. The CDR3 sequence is CASSPPRGPQHF. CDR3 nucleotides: TGTGCCAGCAGTCCACCCCGGGGGCCCCAGCATTTT.

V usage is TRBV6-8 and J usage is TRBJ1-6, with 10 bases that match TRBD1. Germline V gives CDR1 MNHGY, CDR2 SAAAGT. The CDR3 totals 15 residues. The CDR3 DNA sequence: TGTGCTGCACGGCCGCGGACAGGGGGAGATTCACCCCTCCACTTT. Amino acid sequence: CAARPRTGGDSPLHF.

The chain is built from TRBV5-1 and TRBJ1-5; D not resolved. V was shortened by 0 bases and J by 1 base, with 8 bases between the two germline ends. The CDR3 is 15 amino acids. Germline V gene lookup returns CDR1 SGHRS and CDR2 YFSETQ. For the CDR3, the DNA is TGCGCCAGCAGCTTGGGGGGAAGCAGCAATCAGCCCCAGCATTTT. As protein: CASSLGGSSNQPQHF. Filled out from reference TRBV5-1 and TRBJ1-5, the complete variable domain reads KAGVTQTPRYLIKTRGQQVTLSCSPISGHRSVSWYQQTPGQGLQFLFEYFSETQRNKGNFPGRFSGRQFSNSRSEMNVSTLELGDSALYLCASSLGGSSNQPQHFGDGTRLSIL.

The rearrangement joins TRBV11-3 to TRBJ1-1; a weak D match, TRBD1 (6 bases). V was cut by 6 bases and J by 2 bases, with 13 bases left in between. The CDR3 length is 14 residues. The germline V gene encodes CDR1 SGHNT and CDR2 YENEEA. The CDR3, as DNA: TGTGCCAGCAGAGCCACAGGGAGAAACACTGAAGCTTTCTTT. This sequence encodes CASRATGRNTEAFF. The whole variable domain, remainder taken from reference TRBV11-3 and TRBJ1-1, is EAGVVQSPRYKIIEKKQPVAFWCNPISGHNTLYWYLQNLGQGPELLIRYENEEAVDDSQLPKDRFSAERLKGVDSTLKIQPAELGDSAVYLCASRATGRNTEAFFGQGTRLTVV.

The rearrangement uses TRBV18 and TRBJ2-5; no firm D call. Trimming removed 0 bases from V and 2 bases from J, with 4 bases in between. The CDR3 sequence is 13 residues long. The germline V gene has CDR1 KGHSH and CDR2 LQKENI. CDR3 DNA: TGTGCCAGCTCACCACCGACTCAAGAGACCCAGTACTTC. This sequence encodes CASSPPTQETQYF.

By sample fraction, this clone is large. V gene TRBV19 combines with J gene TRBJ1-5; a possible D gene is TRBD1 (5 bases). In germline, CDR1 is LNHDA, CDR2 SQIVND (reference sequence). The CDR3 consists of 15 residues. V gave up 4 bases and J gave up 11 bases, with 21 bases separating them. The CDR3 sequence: CASSKGTPPGAAQHF. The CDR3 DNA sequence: TGTGCCAGTAGTAAAGGGACCCCACCTGGGGCTGCCCAGCATTTT.

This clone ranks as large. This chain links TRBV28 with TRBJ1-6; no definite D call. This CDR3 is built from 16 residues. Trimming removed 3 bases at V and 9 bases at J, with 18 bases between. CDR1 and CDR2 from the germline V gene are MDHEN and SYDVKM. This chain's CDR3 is CASSFFWSRTPSPLHF. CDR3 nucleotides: TGTGCCAGCAGTTTCTTTTGGAGTCGAACACCTTCACCCCTCCACTTT.

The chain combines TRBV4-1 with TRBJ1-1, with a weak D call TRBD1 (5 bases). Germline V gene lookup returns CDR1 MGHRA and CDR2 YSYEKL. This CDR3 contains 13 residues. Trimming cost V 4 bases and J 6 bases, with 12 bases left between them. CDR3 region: CASSRGFTAEAFF. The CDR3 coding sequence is TGCGCCAGCAGCCGGGGGTTTACCGCTGAAGCTTTCTTT.

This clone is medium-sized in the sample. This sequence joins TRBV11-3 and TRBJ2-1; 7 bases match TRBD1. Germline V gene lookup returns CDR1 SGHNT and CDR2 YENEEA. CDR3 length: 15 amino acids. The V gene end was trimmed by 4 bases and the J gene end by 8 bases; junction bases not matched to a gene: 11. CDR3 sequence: CASSSSRGTQHEQFF. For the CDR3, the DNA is TGTGCCAGCAGCTCGTCCAGGGGGACACAACATGAGCAGTTCTTC.

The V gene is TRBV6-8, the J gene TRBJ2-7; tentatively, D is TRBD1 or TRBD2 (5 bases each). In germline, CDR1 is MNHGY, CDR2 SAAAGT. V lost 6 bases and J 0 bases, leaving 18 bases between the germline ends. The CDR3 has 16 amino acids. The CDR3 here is CASRPLRGVSSYEQYF. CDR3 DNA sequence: TGTGCCAGCAGACCCCTGCGAGGGGTGAGCTCCTACGAGCAGTACTTC.